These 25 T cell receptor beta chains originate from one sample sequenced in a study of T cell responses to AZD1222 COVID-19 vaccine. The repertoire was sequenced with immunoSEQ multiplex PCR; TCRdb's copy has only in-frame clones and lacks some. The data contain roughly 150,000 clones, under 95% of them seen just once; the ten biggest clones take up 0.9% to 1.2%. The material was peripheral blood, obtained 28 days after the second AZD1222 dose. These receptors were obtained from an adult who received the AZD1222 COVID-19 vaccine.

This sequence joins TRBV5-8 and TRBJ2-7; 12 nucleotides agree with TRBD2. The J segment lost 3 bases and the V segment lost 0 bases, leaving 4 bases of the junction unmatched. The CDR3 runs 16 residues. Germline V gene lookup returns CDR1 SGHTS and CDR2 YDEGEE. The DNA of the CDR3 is TGTGCCAGCAGCTTGGCCGGGACTAGCGGGTACTACGAGCAGTACTTC. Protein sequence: CASSLAGTSGYYEQYF.

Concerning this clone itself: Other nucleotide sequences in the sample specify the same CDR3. This CDR3 is CASRPGQGNEKLFF. DNA for the CDR3: TGTGCCAGCAGACCGGGACAGGGGAATGAAAAACTGTTTTTT. The J gene is TRBJ1-4, the V gene TRBV6-5; 10 bases align to TRBD1. Germline values: CDR1 MNHEY, CDR2 SVGAGI. This CDR3 comprises 14 residues. V gave up 6 bases and J gave up 5 bases; unmatched junction bases: 3.

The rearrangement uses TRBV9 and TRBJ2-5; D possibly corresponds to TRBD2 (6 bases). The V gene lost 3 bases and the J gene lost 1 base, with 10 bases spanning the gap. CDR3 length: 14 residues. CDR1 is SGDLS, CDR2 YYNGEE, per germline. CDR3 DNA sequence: TGTGCCAGCAGCGATCCGACTAGCCAAGAGACCCAGTACTTC. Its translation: CASSDPTSQETQYF.

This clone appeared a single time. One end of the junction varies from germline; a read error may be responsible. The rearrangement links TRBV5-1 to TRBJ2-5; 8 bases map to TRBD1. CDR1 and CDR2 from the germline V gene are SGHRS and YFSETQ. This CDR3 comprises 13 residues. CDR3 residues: CASGFGQGETQYF. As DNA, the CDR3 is TGCGCCAGCGGCTTCGGACAGGGAGAGACCCAGTACTTC.

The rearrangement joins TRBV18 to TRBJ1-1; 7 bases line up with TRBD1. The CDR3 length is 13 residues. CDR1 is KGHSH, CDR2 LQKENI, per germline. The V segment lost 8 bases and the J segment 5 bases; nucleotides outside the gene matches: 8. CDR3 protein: CASATGEGTEAFF. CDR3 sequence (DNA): TGTGCCAGCGCAACAGGGGAGGGGACTGAAGCTTTCTTT.

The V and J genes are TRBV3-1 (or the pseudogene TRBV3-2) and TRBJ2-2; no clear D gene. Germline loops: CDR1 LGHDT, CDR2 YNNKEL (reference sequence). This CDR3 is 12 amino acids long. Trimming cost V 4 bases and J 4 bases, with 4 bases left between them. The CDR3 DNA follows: TGTGCCAGCAGCCGCAGCACCGGGGAGCTGTTTTTT. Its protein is CASSRSTGELFF.

CDR3 protein: CASTPDRMNTEAFF. For the CDR3, the DNA is TGCGCCAGCACCCCGGACAGGATGAACACTGAAGCTTTCTTT. The rearrangement uses TRBV5-1 and TRBJ1-1, with 7 bases fitting TRBD1. CDR3 length equals 14 residues. CDR1 SGHRS and CDR2 YFSETQ come from the germline V gene. Trimming took 6 bases from V and 0 from J; bases not matched to a gene: 5.

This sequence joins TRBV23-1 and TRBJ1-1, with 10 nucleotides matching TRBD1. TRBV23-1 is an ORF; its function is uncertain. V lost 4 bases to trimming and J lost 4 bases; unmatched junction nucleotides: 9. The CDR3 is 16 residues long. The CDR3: CASSPGGGTGVTEAFF. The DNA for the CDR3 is TGCGCCAGCAGTCCCGGCGGTGGGACAGGGGTCACTGAAGCTTTCTTT.

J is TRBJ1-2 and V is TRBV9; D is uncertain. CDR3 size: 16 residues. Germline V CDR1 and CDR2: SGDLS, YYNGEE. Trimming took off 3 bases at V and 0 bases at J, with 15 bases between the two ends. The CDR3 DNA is TGTGCCAGCAGCGGCGACTTCGGCACTTCTAACTATGGCTACACCTTC. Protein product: CASSGDFGTSNYGYTF.

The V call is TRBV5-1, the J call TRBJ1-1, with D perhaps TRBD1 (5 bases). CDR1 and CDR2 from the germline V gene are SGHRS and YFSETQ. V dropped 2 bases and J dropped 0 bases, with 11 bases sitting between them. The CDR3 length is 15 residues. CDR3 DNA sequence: TGCGCCAGCAGCTTCGTTGGGGGTATGAACACTGAAGCTTTCTTT. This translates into CASSFVGGMNTEAFF. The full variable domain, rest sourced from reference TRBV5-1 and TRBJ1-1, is KAGVTQTPRYLIKTRGQQVTLSCSPISGHRSVSWYQQTPGQGLQFLFEYFSETQRNKGNFPGRFSGRQFSNSRSEMNVSTLELGDSALYLCASSFVGGMNTEAFFGQGTRLTVV.

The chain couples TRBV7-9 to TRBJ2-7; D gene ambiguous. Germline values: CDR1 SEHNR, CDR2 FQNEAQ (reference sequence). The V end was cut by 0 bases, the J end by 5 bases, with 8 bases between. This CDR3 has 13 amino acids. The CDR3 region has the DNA TGTGCCAGCAGCTTAGCCCAATTAGACGAGCAGTACTTC. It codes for CASSLAQLDEQYF.

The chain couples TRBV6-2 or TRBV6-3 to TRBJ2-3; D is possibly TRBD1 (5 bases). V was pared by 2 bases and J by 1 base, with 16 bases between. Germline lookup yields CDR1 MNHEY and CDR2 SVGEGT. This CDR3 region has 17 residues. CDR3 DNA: TGTGCCAGCAGTTACGGATCTTTCAGGGTCGGCACAGATACGCAGTATTTT. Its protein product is CASSYGSFRVGTDTQYF.

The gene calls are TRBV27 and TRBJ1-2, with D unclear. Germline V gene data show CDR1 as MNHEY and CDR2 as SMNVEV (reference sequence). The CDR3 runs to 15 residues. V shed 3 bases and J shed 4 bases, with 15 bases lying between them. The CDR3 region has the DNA TGTGCCAGCAGTTTTTCCAACCCGGGAATCTATGGCTACACCTTC. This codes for CASSFSNPGIYGYTF.

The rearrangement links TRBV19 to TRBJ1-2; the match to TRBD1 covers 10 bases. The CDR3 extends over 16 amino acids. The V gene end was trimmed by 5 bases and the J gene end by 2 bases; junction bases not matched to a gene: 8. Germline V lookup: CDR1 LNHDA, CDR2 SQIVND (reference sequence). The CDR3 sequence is CASSFRQGARNYGYTF. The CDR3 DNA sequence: TGTGCCAGTAGTTTCCGACAGGGGGCAAGGAACTATGGCTACACCTTC.

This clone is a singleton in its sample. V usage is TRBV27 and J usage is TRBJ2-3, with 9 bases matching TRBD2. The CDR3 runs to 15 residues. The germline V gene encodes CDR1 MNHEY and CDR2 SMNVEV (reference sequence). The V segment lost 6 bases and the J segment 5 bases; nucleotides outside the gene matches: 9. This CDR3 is CASSLTSGLLDTQYF. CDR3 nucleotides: TGTGCCAGCAGCCTAACTAGCGGGCTATTAGATACGCAGTATTTT.

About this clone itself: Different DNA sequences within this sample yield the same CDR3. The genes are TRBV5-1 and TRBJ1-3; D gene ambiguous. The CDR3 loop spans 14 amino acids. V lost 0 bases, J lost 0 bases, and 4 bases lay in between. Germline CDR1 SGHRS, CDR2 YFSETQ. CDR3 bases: TGCGCCAGCAGCTTGGGGTCCTCTGGAAACACCATATATTTT. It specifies CASSLGSSGNTIYF.

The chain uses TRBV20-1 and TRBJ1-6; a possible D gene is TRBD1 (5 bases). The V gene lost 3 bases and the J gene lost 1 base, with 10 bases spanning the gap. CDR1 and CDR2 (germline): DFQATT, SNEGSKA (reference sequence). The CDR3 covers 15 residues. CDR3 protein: CSASRGVSYNSPLHF. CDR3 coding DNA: TGCAGTGCTAGTAGAGGGGTATCCTATAATTCACCCCTCCACTTT.

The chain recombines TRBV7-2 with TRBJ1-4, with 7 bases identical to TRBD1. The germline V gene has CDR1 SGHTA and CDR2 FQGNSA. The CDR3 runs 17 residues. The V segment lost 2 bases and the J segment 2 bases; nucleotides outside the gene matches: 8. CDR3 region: CASSLNQGGDTNEKLFF. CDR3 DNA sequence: TGTGCCAGCAGCTTAAACCAGGGGGGCGACACTAATGAAAAACTGTTTTTT.

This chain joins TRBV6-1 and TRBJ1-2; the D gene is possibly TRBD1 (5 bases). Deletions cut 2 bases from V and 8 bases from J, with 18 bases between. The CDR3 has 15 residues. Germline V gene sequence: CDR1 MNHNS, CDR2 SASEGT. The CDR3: CASSELSGPGWGYTF. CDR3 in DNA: TGTGCCAGCAGTGAATTGTCGGGACCGGGGTGGGGCTACACCTTC.

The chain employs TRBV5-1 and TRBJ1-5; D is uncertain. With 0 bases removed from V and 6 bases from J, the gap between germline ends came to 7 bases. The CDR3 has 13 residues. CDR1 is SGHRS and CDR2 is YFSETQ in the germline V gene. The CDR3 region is CASSLDGFQPQHF. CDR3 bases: TGCGCCAGCAGCTTGGACGGATTTCAGCCCCAGCATTTT. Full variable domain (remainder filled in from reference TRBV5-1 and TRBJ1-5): KAGVTQTPRYLIKTRGQQVTLSCSPISGHRSVSWYQQTPGQGLQFLFEYFSETQRNKGNFPGRFSGRQFSNSRSEMNVSTLELGDSALYLCASSLDGFQPQHFGDGTRLSIL.

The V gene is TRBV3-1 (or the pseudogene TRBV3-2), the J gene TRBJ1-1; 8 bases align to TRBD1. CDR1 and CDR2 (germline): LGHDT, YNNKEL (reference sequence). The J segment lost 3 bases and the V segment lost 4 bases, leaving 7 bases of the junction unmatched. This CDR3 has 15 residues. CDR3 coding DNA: TGTGCCAGCAGCCCCGACAGGGGCGGTTACACTGAAGCTTTCTTT. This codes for CASSPDRGGYTEAFF.

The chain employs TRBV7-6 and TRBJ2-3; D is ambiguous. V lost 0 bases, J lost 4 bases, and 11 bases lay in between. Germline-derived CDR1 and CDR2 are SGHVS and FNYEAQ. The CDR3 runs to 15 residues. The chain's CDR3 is CASSLAAESADTQYF. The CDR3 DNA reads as TGTGCCAGCAGCTTAGCCGCCGAAAGCGCAGATACGCAGTATTTT. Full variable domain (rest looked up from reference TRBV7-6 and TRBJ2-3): GAGVSQSPRYKVTKRGQDVALRCDPISGHVSLYWYRQALGQGPEFLTYFNYEAQQDKSGLPNDRFSAERPEGSISTLTIQRTEQRDSAMYRCASSLAAESADTQYFGPGTRLTVL.

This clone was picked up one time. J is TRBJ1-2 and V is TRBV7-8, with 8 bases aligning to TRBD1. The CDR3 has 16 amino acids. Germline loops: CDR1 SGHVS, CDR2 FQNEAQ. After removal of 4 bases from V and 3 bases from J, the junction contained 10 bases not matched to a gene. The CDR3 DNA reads TGTGCCAGCAGCTCCACCGTGTCAGGGGGCTACTATGGCTACACCTTC. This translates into CASSSTVSGGYYGYTF.

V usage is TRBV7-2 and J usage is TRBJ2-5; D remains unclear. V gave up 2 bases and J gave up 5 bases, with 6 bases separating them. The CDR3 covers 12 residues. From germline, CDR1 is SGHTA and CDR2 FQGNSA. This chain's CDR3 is CASSLNRETQYF. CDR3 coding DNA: TGTGCCAGCAGCTTAAATAGGGAGACCCAGTACTTC.

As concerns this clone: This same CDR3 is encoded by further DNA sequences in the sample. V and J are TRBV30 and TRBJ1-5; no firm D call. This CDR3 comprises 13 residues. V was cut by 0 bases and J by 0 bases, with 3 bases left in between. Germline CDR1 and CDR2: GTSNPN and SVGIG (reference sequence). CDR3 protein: CAWSVDSNQPQHF. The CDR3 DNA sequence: TGTGCCTGGAGTGTCGATAGCAATCAGCCCCAGCATTTT.